This TCR beta chain stems from a study of metastatic and nonmetastatic thyroid tumors. Study background: Comparative analysis of repertoires was undertaken across blood and tumor or nodule tissue obtained from malignant and benign thyroid patients. Overall study findings and caveats: Significantly greater TCR beta diversity was reportedly found in malignant thyroid tumors than in benign nodules (in blood and tumor).

Original processing notes: CDR3 was compared across clinicopathological groups, and the resulting differences were used to build a distant-metastasis classifier for papillary thyroid cancer. MiXCR re-clonotyped the PCR reads for TCRdb. TCRdb, rather than the study authors, made the V and J calls. Of around 15,000 clones in the sample, about a quarter were seen once. This clone appeared once. The antigen remains unidentified. This CDR3 is built from 16 residues. The germline V gene encodes CDR1 SGHTA and CDR2 FQGTGA. Deletions cut 2 bases from V and 5 bases from J, with 18 bases between. Thyroid surgery took place with no prior treatment in any patient.

This clonotype was sampled from a female donor with papillary thyroid cancer or a benign thyroid nodule (not recorded which). Some clones in this sample may be carry-over from other donors' samples. The rearrangement links TRBV7-3 to TRBJ1-1; D gene unclear. The sequenced sample consisted of tumor tissue. The CDR3 here is CASSLYPLDGWTEAFF. In DNA form, the CDR3 reads TGTGCCAGCAGCTTATATCCCCTAGACGGATGGACTGAAGCTTTCTTT. The complete variable domain, with remaining parts taken from reference TRBV7-3 and TRBJ1-1, reads GAGVSQTPSNKVTEKGKYVELRCDPISGHTALYWYRQSLGQGPEFLIYFQGTGAADDSGLPNDRFFAVRPEGSVSTLKIQRTERGDSAVYLCASSLYPLDGWTEAFFGQGTRLTVV.